In its sample, the clone carrying this TCR beta chain was seen once. What it binds is not known. This record belongs to a study of shared clonotypes between healthy human individuals. Notes on the study in general: A small donor pool kept down the genetic and exposure-history diversity that was represented.

Germline values: CDR1 SGHAT, CDR2 FQNNGV. The J segment lost 2 bases and the V segment lost 5 bases, leaving 8 bases of the junction unmatched. This CDR3 contains 15 residues. Template amounts of roughly 300 ng DNA, tens of thousands of T cell genomes, were employed in unsorted PBMC replicate PCRs. Authors' methods: ImmunoSEQ yielded junction-only sequences lacking quality scores, so filtering differed. The assay was immunoSEQ multiplex PCR, and TCRdb's table has in-frame clones only and misses some. V, J and clone size are those of that table, while D and trimming were read from the DNA. The sample carries about 600,000 clones, around 78% recorded once.

The material sequenced was PBMCs. V gene TRBV11-2 combines with J gene TRBJ2-5, with 7 bases fitting TRBD1. This TCR came from a woman in her thirties or forties in good health. Some clones in this sample may be carry-over from other donors' samples. CDR3 sequence: CASSPDRQGQETQYF. The CDR3 DNA follows: TGTGCCAGCAGCCCAGATAGACAGGGTCAAGAGACCCAGTACTTC.